These 30 T cell receptor beta chains came from one sample sequenced in a study of blood T cell repertoires in COVID-19. The assay was immunoSEQ multiplex PCR, and TCRdb's table has in-frame clones only and misses some. This table has around 150,000 clones, about 86% appearing once. Sequencing was carried out using peripheral blood. The receptors originated from a man aged 70 or older with acute or convalescent COVID-19.

The chain links TRBV28 to TRBJ2-1; 11 positions match TRBD2. The CDR3 sequence is 15 residues long. Germline V lookup: CDR1 MDHEN, CDR2 SYDVKM. J gave up 5 bases and V 5 bases, and 5 bases lay outside the gene matches. This CDR3 reads CASSPTSGTHNEQFF. DNA of the CDR3: TGTGCCAGCAGTCCGACTAGCGGGACCCACAATGAGCAGTTCTTC.

This rearrangement joins TRBV5-4 to TRBJ1-4; D remains unclear. CDR1 and CDR2 from the germline V gene are SGHNT and YYREEE (reference sequence). CDR3 length: 17 residues. V lost 4 bases, J lost 4 bases, and 20 bases lay in between. CDR3 DNA: TGTGCCAGCAGCGAGGGAGTCCCGAGGGCCATTAATGAAAAACTGTTTTTT. Encoded protein: CASSEGVPRAINEKLFF.

Within the sample, this clone is medium-sized (0.01 to 0.1%). The chain uses TRBV30 and TRBJ2-2, with a tentative D call TRBD2 (6 bases). Trimming removed 3 bases from V and 6 bases from J, with 11 bases in between. CDR1 and CDR2 from the germline V gene are GTSNPN and SVGIG (reference sequence). This CDR3 comprises 13 residues. The CDR3 nucleotides are TGTGCCTGGAGCCTAGGAGGGGCCGGGGAGCTGTTTTTT. This encodes CAWSLGGAGELFF. Full variable domain (remainder filled in from reference TRBV30 and TRBJ2-2): SQTIHQWPATLVQPVGSPLSLECTVEGTSNPNLYWYRQAAGRGLQLLFYSVGIGQISSEVPQNLSASRPQDRQFILSSKKLLLSDSGFYLCAWSLGGAGELFFGEGSRLTVL.

The chain employs TRBV7-6 and TRBJ2-1; 14 bases align to TRBD2. The CDR3 sequence is 16 residues long. Germline V gives CDR1 SGHVS, CDR2 FNYEAQ. V lost 5 bases to trimming and J lost 7 bases; unmatched junction nucleotides: 7. The CDR3 nucleotides read TGTGCCAGCAGCCTCGGGACTAGCGGGAGTTTTAATGAGCAGTTCTTC. This sequence encodes CASSLGTSGSFNEQFF.

V and J are TRBV2 and TRBJ1-5, with 12 nucleotides matching TRBD1. Looked up from germline, CDR1 is SNHLY and CDR2 is FYNNEI. There are 16 residues in the CDR3. Germline trimming cut 3 bases from V and 6 bases from J; bases unmatched to any gene: 6. This CDR3 reads CASSDSGTGGFQPQHF. CDR3 coding DNA: TGTGCCAGCAGTGACAGCGGGACAGGGGGCTTTCAGCCCCAGCATTTT.

The chain carries TRBV6-5 and TRBJ1-5; 9 positions match TRBD1. The CDR3 consists of 15 residues. Trimming cost V 6 bases and J 0 bases; bases outside gene matches: 3. Germline CDR1 and CDR2: MNHEY and SVGAGI. The CDR3 region is CASRLQGASNQPQHF. CDR3 nucleotide sequence: TGTGCCAGCAGATTACAGGGGGCTAGCAATCAGCCCCAGCATTTT.

The rearrangement uses TRBV10-3 and TRBJ2-3; D gene unclear. The germline gives CDR1 ENHRY, CDR2 SYGVKD. V was cut by 0 bases and J by 6 bases, with 7 bases left in between. The CDR3 is made up of 13 amino acids. The CDR3 loop is CAISESAADTQYF. DNA for the CDR3: TGTGCCATCAGTGAGTCGGCGGCGGATACGCAGTATTTT.

This clone is a singleton in its sample. The chain employs TRBV6-4 and TRBJ1-5; TRBD1 aligns across 12 bases. This CDR3 region has 20 residues. V lost 2 bases and J lost 3; bases outside the gene matches: 14. Germline lookup yields CDR1 MRHNA and CDR2 SNTAGT. The CDR3 DNA reads TGTGCCAGCAGTGACATGGGACAGGGGGCTTTGGGAAGGAACAATCAGCCCCAGCATTTT. Amino acid sequence: CASSDMGQGALGRNNQPQHF.

This clone appeared once. The chain combines TRBV29-1 with TRBJ2-7; unclear D gene. Looked up from germline, CDR1 is SQVTM and CDR2 is ANQGSEA. CDR3 length: 11 residues. The ends were cut back, 2 bases at V and 3 bases at J, with 5 bases in the middle. The chain's CDR3 is CSVETHYEQYF. The CDR3 DNA reads as TGCAGCGTTGAAACACACTACGAGCAGTACTTC.

The chain is built from TRBV20-1 and TRBJ2-1, with 15 positions matching TRBD2. CDR1 and CDR2 (germline): DFQATT, SNEGSKA (reference sequence). Trimming took 3 bases from V and 13 from J; bases not matched to a gene: 7. The CDR3 length is 14 residues. The CDR3 region has the DNA TGCAGTGCTAGTGGACTAGCGGGAGGGCCGGGACAGTTCTTC. Protein sequence: CSASGLAGGPGQFF.

The V gene is TRBV2, the J gene TRBJ1-5, with 8 nucleotides matching TRBD1. The CDR3 contains 14 residues. The germline V gene encodes CDR1 SNHLY and CDR2 FYNNEI. The J segment lost 7 bases and the V segment lost 0 bases, leaving 2 bases of the junction unmatched. CDR3 loop: CASSEATGEQPQHF. CDR3 bases: TGTGCCAGCAGTGAAGCGACAGGGGAGCAGCCCCAGCATTTT.

This clone was picked up one time. The J gene is TRBJ2-1, the V gene TRBV5-1, with D maybe TRBD2 (6 bases). The CDR3 length is 15 residues. The V end lost 2 bases, the J end lost 2 bases, and 11 bases lay between the germline ends. Germline CDR1 SGHRS, CDR2 YFSETQ. In DNA form, the CDR3 reads TGCGCCAGCAGCTTTAGCGGAGAAACCTACAATGAGCAGTTCTTC. It translates to CASSFSGETYNEQFF.

The chain couples TRBV19 to TRBJ1-2; no clear D. The CDR3 has 13 amino acids. Looked up from germline, CDR1 is LNHDA and CDR2 is SQIVND (reference sequence). V gave up 6 bases and J gave up 0 bases, with 8 bases separating them. The CDR3 spells CASSTEANYGYTF. The CDR3 DNA reads as TGTGCCAGTAGCACAGAAGCTAACTATGGCTACACCTTC.

In this sample, this clone turned up a few times. This CDR3 is CASSPRAIGEEQYF. DNA for the CDR3: TGTGCCAGCAGTCCCAGGGCCATAGGGGAAGAGCAGTACTTC. The chain couples TRBV6-5 to TRBJ2-7, with a weak D call TRBD1 (5 bases). Per the germline V gene, CDR1 is MNHEY and CDR2 is SVGAGI. This CDR3 comprises 14 residues. Trimming cost V 5 bases and J 7 bases, with 18 bases left between them.

This chain links TRBV5-1 with TRBJ2-1, with a tentative D call TRBD2 (5 bases). The ends were cut back, 0 bases at V and 2 bases at J, with 9 bases in the middle. Germline V gene sequence: CDR1 SGHRS, CDR2 YFSETQ. The length of the CDR3 is 15 residues. Here the CDR3 reads CASSLDGEPYNEQFF. CDR3 coding DNA: TGCGCCAGCAGCTTGGACGGGGAGCCCTACAATGAGCAGTTCTTC.

This clone showed up just a few times. J is TRBJ2-3 and V is TRBV18; 7 bases line up with TRBD2. Germline CDR1 and CDR2: KGHSH and LQKENI. J lost 3 bases, V lost 1 base, and 7 bases had no gene match. The CDR3 is 16 residues long. DNA for the CDR3: TGTGCCAGCTCACCACGATTATTAGCGGGTACAGATACGCAGTATTTT. It specifies CASSPRLLAGTDTQYF.

The chain carries TRBV19 and TRBJ1-4, with 8 bases identical to TRBD1. Trimming took 3 bases from V and 5 from J; bases not matched to a gene: 8. This CDR3 has 16 amino acids. Germline CDR1 is LNHDA and CDR2 is SQIVND (reference sequence). The CDR3 DNA is TGTGCCAGTAGTATCGGATACGACAGGGGAAATGAAAAACTGTTTTTT. Its protein product is CASSIGYDRGNEKLFF.

This sequence joins TRBV10-2 and TRBJ1-3, with a weak D call TRBD1 (5 bases). Germline CDR1 WSHSY, CDR2 SAAADI. This CDR3 contains 15 residues. V lost 9 bases to trimming and J lost 0 bases, with 15 bases between them. The CDR3 region has the DNA TGCGCCAGTAGGTTGACAGCCGACTCTGGAAACACCATATATTTT. Protein sequence: CASRLTADSGNTIYF.

In its sample, this clone was seen a few times. The CDR3 loop reads CASSLSSAANEQYF. The CDR3 DNA reads TGCGCCAGCAGCCTGAGCTCTGCGGCGAACGAGCAGTACTTC. The chain joins TRBV4-1 to TRBJ2-7; D not certain. The CDR3 sequence is 14 residues long. Trimming shortened V by 4 bases and J by 5 bases, and 15 bases separated the two germline ends. Looked up from germline, CDR1 is MGHRA and CDR2 is YSYEKL.

The chain employs TRBV19 and TRBJ1-5; 7 bases align to TRBD1. The CDR3 is 15 amino acids. The germline gives CDR1 LNHDA, CDR2 SQIVND (reference sequence). With V trimmed by 0 bases and J by 2 bases, 1 base remained unmatched. Written as DNA, the CDR3 is TGTGCCAGTAGTATAGACACAGGGGGCAATCAGCCCCAGCATTTT. This gives the protein CASSIDTGGNQPQHF.

V usage is TRBV7-9 and J usage is TRBJ1-2, with 8 bases matching TRBD1. In germline, CDR1 is SEHNR, CDR2 FQNEAQ (reference sequence). V was clipped by 5 bases and J by 8 bases; unmatched bases: 10. The CDR3 length is 14 residues. This chain's CDR3 is CASSLLRTGQGYTF. CDR3 coding DNA: TGTGCCAGCAGCCTACTGAGGACAGGGCAGGGCTACACCTTC.

The gene calls are TRBV28 and TRBJ1-1; 7 positions agree with TRBD1. In germline, CDR1 is MDHEN, CDR2 SYDVKM. This CDR3 is 14 amino acids long. With V trimmed by 6 bases and J by 5 bases, 9 bases remained unmatched. CDR3: CASRQPGQSTEAFF. For the CDR3, the DNA is TGTGCCAGCAGACAACCGGGACAGAGTACTGAAGCTTTCTTT.

The chain combines TRBV6-5 with TRBJ2-3; TRBD2 is a possible D gene (6 bases). The CDR3 is 15 amino acids. Trimming left V 8 bases short and J 2 bases short, with 17 bases between. Germline CDR1 reads MNHEY; CDR2 reads SVGAGI. The CDR3 spells CASAGPNVATDTQYF. The CDR3 coding sequence is TGTGCCAGCGCGGGGCCGAACGTCGCCACAGATACGCAGTATTTT.

V is TRBV2 and J is TRBJ2-5, with D maybe TRBD2 (5 bases). Between the trimmed V and J ends, which lost 2 bases and 2 bases, there was a span of 12 bases. Germline V gene sequence: CDR1 SNHLY, CDR2 FYNNEI. The CDR3 has 15 amino acids. CDR3 bases: TGTGCCAGCAGTGAATCGAGAGGGTTTCAAGAGACCCAGTACTTC. This encodes CASSESRGFQETQYF.

Points on this clone: Relative to the germline gene, one junction end is altered; a read error may explain this. This CDR3 is CVKERGAHPRFF. The CDR3 region has the DNA TGCGTTAAAGAGCGGGGGGCCCACCCGCGGTTCTTC. The J gene is TRBJ2-1, the V gene TRBV11-3, with 9 bases aligning to TRBD2. Germline assignment: CDR1 SGHNT and CDR2 YENEEA. The CDR3 runs 12 residues.

The rearrangement uses TRBV10-3 and TRBJ2-1; weak D call: TRBD1 (6 bases). V lost 5 bases, J lost 6 bases, and 17 bases lay in between. Germline-derived CDR1 and CDR2 are ENHRY and SYGVKD. CDR3 length: 15 residues. The CDR3, as DNA: TGTGCCATCAGTCCCGGAGAGGGCAGGGGCAATGAGCAGTTCTTC. Translated: CAISPGEGRGNEQFF.

The chain links TRBV15 to TRBJ2-5; TRBD2 might be the D (5 bases). Germline lookup yields CDR1 LNHNV and CDR2 YYDKDF (reference sequence). The V gene lost 4 bases and the J gene lost 4 bases, with 19 bases spanning the gap. The CDR3 has 16 amino acids. CDR3 DNA sequence: TGTGCCACCAGCACCTATGGGGAGAAGGCTGGAGAGACCCAGTACTTC. It specifies CATSTYGEKAGETQYF.

DNA of the CDR3: TGCAGTGCTAGTGGGACTAGCGGGATCTCTGCTATTTACCAAGAGACCCAGTACTTC. Translated: CSASGTSGISAIYQETQYF. The rearrangement uses TRBV20-1 and TRBJ2-5; 13 bases agree with TRBD2. Germline loops: CDR1 DFQATT, CDR2 SNEGSKA (reference sequence). Losses at the gene ends were 3 bases for V and 0 bases for J; bases not matched to a gene: 13. This CDR3 contains 19 residues.

The rearrangement links TRBV10-2 to TRBJ2-1; TRBD2 matches 13 bases. J gave up 7 bases and V 9 bases, and 6 bases lay outside the gene matches. This CDR3 spans 14 amino acids. Germline CDR1 and CDR2: WSHSY and SAAADI. CDR3 DNA sequence: TGCGCCAGTGGACTAGCGGGAGACATGAATGAGCAGTTCTTC. This codes for CASGLAGDMNEQFF.

In its sample, this clone was seen a few times. The same CDR3 also results from other DNA sequences found in this sample. This rearrangement joins TRBV5-5 to TRBJ1-1; the D gene is possibly TRBD1 (6 bases). Germline V CDR1 and CDR2: SGHKS, YYEKEE (reference sequence). Trimming stripped 2 bases from V and 3 bases from J, with 8 bases between. The CDR3 contains 13 residues. The DNA of the CDR3 is TGTGCCAGCAGCTTAGCAGGGGACACTGAAGCTTTCTTT. As protein: CASSLAGDTEAFF.